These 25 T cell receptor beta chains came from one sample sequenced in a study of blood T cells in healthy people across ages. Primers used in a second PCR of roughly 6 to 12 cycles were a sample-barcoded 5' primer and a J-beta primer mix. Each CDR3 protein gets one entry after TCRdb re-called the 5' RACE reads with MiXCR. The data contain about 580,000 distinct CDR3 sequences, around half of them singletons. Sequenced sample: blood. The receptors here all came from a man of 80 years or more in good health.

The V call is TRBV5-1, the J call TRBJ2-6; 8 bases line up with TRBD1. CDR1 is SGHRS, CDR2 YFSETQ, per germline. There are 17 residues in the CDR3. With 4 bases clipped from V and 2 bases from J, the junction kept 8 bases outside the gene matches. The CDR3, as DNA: TGCGCCAGCAGCCGAGACAGGGGCTTTGCTGGGGCCAACGTCCTGACTTTC. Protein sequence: CASSRDRGFAGANVLTF.

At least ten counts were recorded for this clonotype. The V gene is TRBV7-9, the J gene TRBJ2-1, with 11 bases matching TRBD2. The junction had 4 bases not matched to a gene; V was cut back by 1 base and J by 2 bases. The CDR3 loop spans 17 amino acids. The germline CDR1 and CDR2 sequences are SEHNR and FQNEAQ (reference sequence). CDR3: CASSLGETSGTYNEQFF. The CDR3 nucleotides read TGTGCCAGCAGCTTAGGGGAGACTAGCGGGACCTACAATGAGCAGTTCTTC. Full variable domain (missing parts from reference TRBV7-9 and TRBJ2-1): DTGVSQNPRHKITKRGQNVTFRCDPISEHNRLYWYRQTLGQGPEFLTYFQNEAQLEKSRLLSDRFSAERPKGSFSTLEIQRTEQGDSAMYLCASSLGETSGTYNEQFFGPGTRLTVL.

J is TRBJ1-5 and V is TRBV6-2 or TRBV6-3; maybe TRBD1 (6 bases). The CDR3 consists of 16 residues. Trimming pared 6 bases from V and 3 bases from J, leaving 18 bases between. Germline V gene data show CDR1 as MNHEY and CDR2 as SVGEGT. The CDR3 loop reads CASRKQGGHANQPQHF. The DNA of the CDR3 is TGTGCCAGCAGAAAACAGGGAGGGCATGCCAATCAGCCCCAGCATTTT.

CDR3: CASSLTSGGLSYEQYF. CDR3 sequence (DNA): TGTGCCAGCAGCCTGACTAGCGGGGGGCTCTCCTACGAGCAGTACTTC. The rearrangement links TRBV7-8 to TRBJ2-7; 13 bases align to TRBD2. Trimming at V came to 5 bases and at J to 0 bases, leaving 4 bases not matched to a gene. Germline V lookup: CDR1 SGHVS, CDR2 FQNEAQ. The CDR3 covers 16 residues.

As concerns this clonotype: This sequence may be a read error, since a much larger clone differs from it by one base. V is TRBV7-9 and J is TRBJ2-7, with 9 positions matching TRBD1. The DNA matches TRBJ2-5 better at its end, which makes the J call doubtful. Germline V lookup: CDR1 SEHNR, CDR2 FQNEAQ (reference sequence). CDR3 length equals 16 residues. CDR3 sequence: CASSHRDRARRETQYF. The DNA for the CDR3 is TGTGCCAGCAGCCACCGGGACAGGGCGAGGAGAGAGACCCAGTACTTC.

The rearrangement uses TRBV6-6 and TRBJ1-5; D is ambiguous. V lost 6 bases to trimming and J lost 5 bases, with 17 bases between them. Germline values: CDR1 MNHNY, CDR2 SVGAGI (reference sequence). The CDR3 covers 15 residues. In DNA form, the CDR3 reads TGTGCCAGCAGCCACTCGAAGGAGGGCGATCAGCCCCAGCATTTT. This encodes CASSHSKEGDQPQHF.

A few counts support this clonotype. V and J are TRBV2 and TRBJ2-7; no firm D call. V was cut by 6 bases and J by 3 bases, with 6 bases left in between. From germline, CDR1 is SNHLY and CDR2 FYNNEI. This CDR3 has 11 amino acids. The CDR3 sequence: CASRGNYEQYF. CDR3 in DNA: TGTGCCAGCAGGGGAAACTACGAGCAGTACTTC. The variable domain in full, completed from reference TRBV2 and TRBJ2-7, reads EPEVTQTPSHQVTQMGQEVILRCVPISNHLYFYWYRQILGQKVEFLVSFYNNEISEKSEIFDDQFSVERPDGSNFTLKIRSTKLEDSAMYFCASRGNYEQYFGPGTRLTVT.

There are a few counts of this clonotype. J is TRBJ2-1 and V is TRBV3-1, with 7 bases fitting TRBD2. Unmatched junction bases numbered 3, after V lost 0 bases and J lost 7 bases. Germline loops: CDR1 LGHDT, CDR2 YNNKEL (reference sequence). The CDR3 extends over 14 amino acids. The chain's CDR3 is CASSQDRGENEQFF. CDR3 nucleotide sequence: TGTGCCAGCAGCCAAGACCGGGGGGAGAATGAGCAGTTCTTC.

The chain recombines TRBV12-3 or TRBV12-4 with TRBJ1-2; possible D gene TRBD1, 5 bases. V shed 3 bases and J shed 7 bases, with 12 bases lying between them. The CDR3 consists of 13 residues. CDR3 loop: CASSFLGRGGYTF. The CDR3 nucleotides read TGTGCCAGCAGTTTCCTAGGGAGGGGTGGCTACACCTTC.

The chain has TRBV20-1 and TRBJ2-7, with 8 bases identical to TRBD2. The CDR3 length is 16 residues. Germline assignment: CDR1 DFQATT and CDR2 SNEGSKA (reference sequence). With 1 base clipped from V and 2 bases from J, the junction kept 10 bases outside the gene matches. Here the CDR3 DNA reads TGCAGTGCTAGAGGAAATCGGGAGGGAAGAACCTACGAGCAGTACTTC. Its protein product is CSARGNREGRTYEQYF.

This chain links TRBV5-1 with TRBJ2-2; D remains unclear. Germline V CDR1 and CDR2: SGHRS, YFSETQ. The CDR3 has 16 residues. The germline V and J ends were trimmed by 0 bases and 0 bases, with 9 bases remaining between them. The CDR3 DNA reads TGCGCCAGCAGCTTGGCTGGATACGCGAACACCGGGGAGCTGTTTTTT. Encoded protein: CASSLAGYANTGELFF.

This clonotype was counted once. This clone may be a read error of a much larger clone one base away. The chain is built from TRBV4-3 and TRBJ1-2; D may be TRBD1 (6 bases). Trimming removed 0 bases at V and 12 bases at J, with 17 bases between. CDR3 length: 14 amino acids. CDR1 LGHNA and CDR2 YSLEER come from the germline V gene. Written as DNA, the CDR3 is TGCGCCAGCAGCCAAGATCGAGGGGCTGGGGGCAACACCTTC. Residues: CASSQDRGAGGNTF.

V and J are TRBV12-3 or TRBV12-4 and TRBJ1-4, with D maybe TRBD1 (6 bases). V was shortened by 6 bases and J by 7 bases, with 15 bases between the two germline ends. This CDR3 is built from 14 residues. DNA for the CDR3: TGTGCCAGCAGGACAAGGGGGAACAGTGAAAAACTGTTTTTT. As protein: CASRTRGNSEKLFF.

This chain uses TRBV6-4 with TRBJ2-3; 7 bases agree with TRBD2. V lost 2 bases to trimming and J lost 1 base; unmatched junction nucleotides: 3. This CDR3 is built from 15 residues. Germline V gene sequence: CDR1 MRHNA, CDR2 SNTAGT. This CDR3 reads CASSDEGGRTDTQYF. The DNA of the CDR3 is TGTGCCAGCAGTGACGAGGGAGGGCGCACAGATACGCAGTATTTT.

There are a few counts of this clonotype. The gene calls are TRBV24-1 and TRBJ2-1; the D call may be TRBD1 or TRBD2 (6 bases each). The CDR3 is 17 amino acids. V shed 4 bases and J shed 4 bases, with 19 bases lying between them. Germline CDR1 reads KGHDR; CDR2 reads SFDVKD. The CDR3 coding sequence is TGTGCCACCAGTGACCCCTCCCAGGGGACTCCTTACAATGAGCAGTTCTTC. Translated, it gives CATSDPSQGTPYNEQFF.

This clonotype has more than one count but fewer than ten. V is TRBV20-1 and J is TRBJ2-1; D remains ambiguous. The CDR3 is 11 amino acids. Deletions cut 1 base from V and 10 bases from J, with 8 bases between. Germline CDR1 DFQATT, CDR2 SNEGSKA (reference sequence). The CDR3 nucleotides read TGCAGTGCTAGAGTTTCGTGGGAGCAGTTCTTC. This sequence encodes CSARVSWEQFF.

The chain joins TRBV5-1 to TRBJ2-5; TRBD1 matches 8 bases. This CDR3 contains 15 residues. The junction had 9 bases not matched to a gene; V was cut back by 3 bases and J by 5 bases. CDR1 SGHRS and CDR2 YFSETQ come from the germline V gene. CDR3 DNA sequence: TGCGCCAGCAGCTCGGGACAGGCAACGATTGAGACCCAGTACTTC. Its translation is CASSSGQATIETQYF.

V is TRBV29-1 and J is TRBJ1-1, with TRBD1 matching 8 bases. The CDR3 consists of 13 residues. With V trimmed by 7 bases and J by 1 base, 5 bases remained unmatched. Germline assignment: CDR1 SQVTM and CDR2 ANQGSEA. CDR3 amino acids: CSATGQENTEAFF. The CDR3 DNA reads TGCAGCGCTACGGGACAGGAGAACACTGAAGCTTTCTTT.

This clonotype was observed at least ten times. Here the CDR3 DNA reads TGTGCCAGCACCGTACTCGAAGGTTTTAATTCACCCCTCCACTTT. Its translation is CASTVLEGFNSPLHF. The V gene is TRBV6-5, the J gene TRBJ1-6; unclear D gene. Germline V gene sequence: CDR1 MNHEY, CDR2 SVGAGI. CDR3 length: 15 amino acids. With 7 bases removed from V and 6 bases from J, the gap between germline ends came to 16 bases.

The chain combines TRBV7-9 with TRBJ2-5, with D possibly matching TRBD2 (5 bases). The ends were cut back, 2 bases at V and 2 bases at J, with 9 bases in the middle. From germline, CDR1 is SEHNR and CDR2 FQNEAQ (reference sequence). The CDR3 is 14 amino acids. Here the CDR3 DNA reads TGTGCCAGCAGCTTATTAGGACTTCAAGAGACCCAGTACTTC. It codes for CASSLLGLQETQYF.

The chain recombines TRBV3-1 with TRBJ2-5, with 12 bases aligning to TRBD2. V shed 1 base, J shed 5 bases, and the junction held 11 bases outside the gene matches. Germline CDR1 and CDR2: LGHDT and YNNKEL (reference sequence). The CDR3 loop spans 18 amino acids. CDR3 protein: CASSQGPLTSGGGETQYF. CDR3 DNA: TGTGCCAGCAGCCAAGGCCCCCTGACTAGCGGGGGAGGGGAGACCCAGTACTTC.

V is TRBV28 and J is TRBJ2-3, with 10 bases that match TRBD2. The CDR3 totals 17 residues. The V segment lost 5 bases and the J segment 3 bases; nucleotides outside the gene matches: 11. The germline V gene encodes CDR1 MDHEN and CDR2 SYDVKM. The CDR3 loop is CASSPVALAGATDTQYF. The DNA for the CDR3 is TGTGCCAGCAGTCCAGTGGCGCTAGCGGGAGCAACAGATACGCAGTATTTT.

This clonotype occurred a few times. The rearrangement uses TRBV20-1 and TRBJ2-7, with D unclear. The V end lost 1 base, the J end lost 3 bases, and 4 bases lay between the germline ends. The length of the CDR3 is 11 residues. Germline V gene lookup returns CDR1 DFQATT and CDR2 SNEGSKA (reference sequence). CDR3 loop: CSARGIYEQYF. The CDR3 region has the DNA TGCAGTGCTAGAGGGATCTACGAGCAGTACTTC.

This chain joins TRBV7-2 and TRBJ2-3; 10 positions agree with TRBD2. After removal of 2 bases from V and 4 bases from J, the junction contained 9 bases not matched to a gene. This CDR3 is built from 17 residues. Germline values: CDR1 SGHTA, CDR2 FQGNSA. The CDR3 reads CASSLFDAGLAADTQYF. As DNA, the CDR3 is TGTGCCAGCAGCTTATTTGACGCCGGACTAGCGGCAGATACGCAGTATTTT.

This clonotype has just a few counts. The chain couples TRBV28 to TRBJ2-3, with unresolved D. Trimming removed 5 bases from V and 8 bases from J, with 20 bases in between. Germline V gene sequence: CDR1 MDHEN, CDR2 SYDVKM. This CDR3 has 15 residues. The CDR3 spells CASSPHRTRPGTQYF. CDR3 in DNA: TGTGCCAGCAGTCCTCACCGGACCCGGCCGGGTACGCAGTATTTT.